This T cell receptor beta chain emerged from a study of T cell repertoires in cytomegalovirus infection. In the study overall: The study used recently identified HLA-C-restricted and well-studied HLA-B-restricted CMV epitopes. Both a matching HLA type and CMV infection were indicated by public TCR beta signatures.

TCRdb used MiXCR to reprocess the reads, holding one entry per CDR3 protein. This sample yields 100,000 to 120,000 distinct CDR3 sequences, of which 30% are seen a single time; around two fifths belongs to the top ten. A note on this clonotype: Its specificity is unknown.

V lost 0 bases and J lost 0, with 12 bases in between. The CDR3 consists of 16 residues. Germline V gene sequence: CDR1 MGHRA, CDR2 YSYEKL. The rearrangement uses TRBV4-1 and TRBJ2-7; no definite D call. The material sequenced was CD8+ T cells from cultured PBMCs, taken from culture after CMV antigen stimulation. The sequence was obtained from a human donor in good health (CMV status not recorded). Some clones in this sample may be carry-over from other donors' samples. CDR3: CASSQEYPPSSYEQYF. CDR3 bases: TGCGCCAGCAGCCAAGAGTACCCACCCTCCTCCTACGAGCAGTACTTC.